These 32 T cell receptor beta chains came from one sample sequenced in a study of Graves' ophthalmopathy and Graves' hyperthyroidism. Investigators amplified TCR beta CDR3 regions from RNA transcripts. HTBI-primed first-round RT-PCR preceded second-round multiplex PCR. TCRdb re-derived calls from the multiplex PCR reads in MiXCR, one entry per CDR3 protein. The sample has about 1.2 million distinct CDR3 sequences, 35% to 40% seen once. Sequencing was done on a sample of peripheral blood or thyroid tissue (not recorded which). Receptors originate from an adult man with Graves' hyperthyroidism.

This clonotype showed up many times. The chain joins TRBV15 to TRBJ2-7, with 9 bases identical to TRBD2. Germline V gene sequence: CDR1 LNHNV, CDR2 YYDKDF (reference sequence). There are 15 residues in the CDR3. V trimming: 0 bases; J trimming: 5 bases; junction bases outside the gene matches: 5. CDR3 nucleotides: TGTGCCACCAGCAGAGATCTAGCGGGGAGGAACGAGCAGTACTTC. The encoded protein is CATSRDLAGRNEQYF. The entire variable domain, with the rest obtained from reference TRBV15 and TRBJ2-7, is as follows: DAMVIQNPRYQVTQFGKPVTLSCSQTLNHNVMYWYQQKSSQAPKLLFHYYDKDFNNEADTPDNFQSRRPNTSFCFLDIRSPGLGDTAMYLCATSRDLAGRNEQYFGPGTRLTVT.

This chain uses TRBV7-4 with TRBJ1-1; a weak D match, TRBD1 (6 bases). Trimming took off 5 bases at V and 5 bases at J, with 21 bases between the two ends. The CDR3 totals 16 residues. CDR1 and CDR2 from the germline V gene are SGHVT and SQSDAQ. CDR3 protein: CASSQEGGVFRTEAFF. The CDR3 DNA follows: TGTGCCAGCAGCCAAGAGGGGGGGGTCTTCCGAACTGAAGCTTTCTTT.

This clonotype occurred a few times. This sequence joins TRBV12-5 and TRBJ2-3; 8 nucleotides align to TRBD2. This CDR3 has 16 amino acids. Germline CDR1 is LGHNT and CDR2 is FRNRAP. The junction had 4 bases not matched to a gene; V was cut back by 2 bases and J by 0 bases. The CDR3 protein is CASGLYSGASTDTQYF. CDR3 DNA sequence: TGTGCTAGTGGTTTGTATAGCGGGGCTAGCACAGATACGCAGTATTTT.

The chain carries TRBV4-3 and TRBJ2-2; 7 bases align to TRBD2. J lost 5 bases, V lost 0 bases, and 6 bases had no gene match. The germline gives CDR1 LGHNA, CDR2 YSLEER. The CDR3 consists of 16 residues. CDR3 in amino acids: CASSQDAGEGTGELFF. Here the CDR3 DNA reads TGCGCCAGCAGCCAAGATGCGGGGGAAGGTACCGGGGAGCTGTTTTTT.

CDR3 bases: TGTGCCAGCAGTGAAGCAGGCCGGAGCTCCTATAATTCACCCCTCCACTTT. Protein product: CASSEAGRSSYNSPLHF. The rearrangement uses TRBV2 and TRBJ1-6; D gene unclear. This CDR3 comprises 17 residues. V lost 0 bases to trimming and J lost 0 bases, with 9 bases between them. CDR1 and CDR2 from the germline V gene are SNHLY and FYNNEI.

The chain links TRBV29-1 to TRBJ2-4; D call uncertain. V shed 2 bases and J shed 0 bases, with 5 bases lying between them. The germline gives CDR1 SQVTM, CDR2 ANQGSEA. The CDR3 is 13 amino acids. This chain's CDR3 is CSVEQLAKNIQYF. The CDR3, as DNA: TGCAGCGTTGAACAGCTAGCCAAAAACATTCAGTACTTC. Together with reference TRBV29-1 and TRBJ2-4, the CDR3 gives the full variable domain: SAVISQKPSRDICQRGTSLTIQCQVDSQVTMMFWYRQQPGQSLTLIATANQGSEATYESGFVIDKFPISRPNLTFSTLTVSNMSPEDSSIYLCSVEQLAKNIQYFGAGTRLSVL.

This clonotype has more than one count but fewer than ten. CDR3: CASSLDLGAYEQYF. The CDR3 nucleotides are TGTGCCAGCAGTCTTGACCTAGGGGCCTACGAGCAGTACTTC. The genes are TRBV6-5 and TRBJ2-7; D is possibly TRBD1 (5 bases). V shed 5 bases and J shed 2 bases, with 13 bases lying between them. The CDR3 totals 14 residues. CDR1 MNHEY and CDR2 SVGAGI come from the germline V gene.

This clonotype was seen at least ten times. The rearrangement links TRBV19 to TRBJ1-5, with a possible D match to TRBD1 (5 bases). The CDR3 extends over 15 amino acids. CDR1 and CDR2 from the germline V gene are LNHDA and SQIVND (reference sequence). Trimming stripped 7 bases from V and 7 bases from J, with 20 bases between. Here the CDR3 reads CASTVRGASGQPQHF. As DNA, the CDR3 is TGTGCCAGTACTGTTCGGGGAGCCTCAGGGCAGCCCCAGCATTTT.

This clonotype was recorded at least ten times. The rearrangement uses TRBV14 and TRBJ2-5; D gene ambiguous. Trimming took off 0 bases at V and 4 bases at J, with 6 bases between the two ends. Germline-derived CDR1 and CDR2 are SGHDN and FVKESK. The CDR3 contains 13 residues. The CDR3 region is CASSQDLVETQYF. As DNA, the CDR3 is TGTGCCAGCAGCCAAGATCTTGTAGAGACCCAGTACTTC.

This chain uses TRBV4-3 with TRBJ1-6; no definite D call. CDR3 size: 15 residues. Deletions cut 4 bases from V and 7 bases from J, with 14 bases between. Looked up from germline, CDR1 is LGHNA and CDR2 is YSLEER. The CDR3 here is CASSPLGSPNSPLHF. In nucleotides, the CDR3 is TGCGCCAGCAGCCCTCTGGGGTCCCCCAATTCACCCCTCCACTTT.

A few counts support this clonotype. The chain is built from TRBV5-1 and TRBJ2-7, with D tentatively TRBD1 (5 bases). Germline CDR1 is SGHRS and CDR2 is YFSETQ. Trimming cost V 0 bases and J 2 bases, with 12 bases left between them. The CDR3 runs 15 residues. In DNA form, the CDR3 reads TGCGCCAGCAGCTTGGACAGGCGGCCCACCTACGAGCAGTACTTC. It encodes CASSLDRRPTYEQYF.

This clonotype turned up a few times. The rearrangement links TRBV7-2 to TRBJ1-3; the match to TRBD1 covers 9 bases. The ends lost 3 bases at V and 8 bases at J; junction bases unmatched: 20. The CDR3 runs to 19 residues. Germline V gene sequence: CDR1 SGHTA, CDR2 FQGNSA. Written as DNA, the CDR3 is TGTGCCAGCAGCTTCCAATCCGGGACAGGGTCTAGCGAGTGGGACACCATATATTTT. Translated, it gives CASSFQSGTGSSEWDTIYF.

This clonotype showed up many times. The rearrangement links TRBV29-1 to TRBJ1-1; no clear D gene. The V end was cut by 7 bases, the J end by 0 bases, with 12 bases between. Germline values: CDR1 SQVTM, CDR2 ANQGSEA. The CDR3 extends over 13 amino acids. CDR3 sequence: CSAGWTLNTEAFF. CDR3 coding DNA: TGCAGCGCTGGTTGGACTTTGAACACTGAAGCTTTCTTT.

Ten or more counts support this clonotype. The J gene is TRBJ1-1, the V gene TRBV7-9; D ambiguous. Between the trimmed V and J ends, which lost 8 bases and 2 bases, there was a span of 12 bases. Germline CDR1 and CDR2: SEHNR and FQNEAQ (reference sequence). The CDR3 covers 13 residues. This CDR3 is CASLAEVNTEAFF. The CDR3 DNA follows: TGTGCCAGCCTAGCGGAGGTAAACACTGAAGCTTTCTTT.

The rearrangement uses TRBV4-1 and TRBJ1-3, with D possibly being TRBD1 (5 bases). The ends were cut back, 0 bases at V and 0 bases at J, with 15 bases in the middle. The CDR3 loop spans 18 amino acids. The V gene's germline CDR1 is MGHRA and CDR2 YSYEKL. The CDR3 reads CASSQDWATVSSGNTIYF. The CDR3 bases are TGCGCCAGCAGCCAAGACTGGGCGACAGTGTCCTCTGGAAACACCATATATTTT.

This chain's CDR3 is CASSHGTPGGQPQHF. DNA of the CDR3: TGTGCCAGCAGCCACGGGACCCCGGGAGGGCAGCCCCAGCATTTT. The chain employs TRBV28 and TRBJ1-5; D possibly corresponds to TRBD1 (5 bases). This CDR3 region has 15 residues. Trimming stripped 6 bases from V and 7 bases from J, with 19 bases between. The V gene's germline CDR1 is MDHEN and CDR2 SYDVKM.

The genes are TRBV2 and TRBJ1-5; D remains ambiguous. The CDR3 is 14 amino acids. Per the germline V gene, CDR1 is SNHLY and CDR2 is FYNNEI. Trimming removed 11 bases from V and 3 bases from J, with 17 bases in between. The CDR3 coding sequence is TGTGCCCTGAGCTCGGCGGGCTACAATCAGCCCCAGCATTTT. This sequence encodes CALSSAGYNQPQHF.

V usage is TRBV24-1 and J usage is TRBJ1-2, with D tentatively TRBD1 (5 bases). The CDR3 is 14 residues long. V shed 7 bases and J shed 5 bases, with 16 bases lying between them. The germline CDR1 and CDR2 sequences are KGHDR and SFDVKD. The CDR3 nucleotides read TGTGCCACCAGCACCCAGGGAGGATTGTATGGCTACACCTTC. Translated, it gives CATSTQGGLYGYTF.

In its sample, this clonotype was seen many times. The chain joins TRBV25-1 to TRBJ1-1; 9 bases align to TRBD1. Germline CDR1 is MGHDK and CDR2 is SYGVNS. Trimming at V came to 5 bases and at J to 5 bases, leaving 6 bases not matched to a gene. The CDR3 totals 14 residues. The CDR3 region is CASSIPGQGTEAFF. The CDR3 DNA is TGTGCCAGCAGTATACCGGGACAGGGTACTGAAGCTTTCTTT.

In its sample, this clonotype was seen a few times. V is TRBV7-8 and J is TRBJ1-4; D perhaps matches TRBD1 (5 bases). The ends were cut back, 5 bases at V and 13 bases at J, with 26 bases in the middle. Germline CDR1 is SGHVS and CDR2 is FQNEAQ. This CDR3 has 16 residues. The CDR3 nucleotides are TGTGCCAGCAGCCTCAAGGGGTTAGGAATGGAGGCGCGACTGTTTTTT. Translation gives CASSLKGLGMEARLFF.

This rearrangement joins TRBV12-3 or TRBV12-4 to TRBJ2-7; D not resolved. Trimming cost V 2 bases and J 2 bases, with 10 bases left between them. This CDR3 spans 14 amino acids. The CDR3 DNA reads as TGTGCCAGCAGTTTATATACCCACACCTACGAGCAGTACTTC. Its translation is CASSLYTHTYEQYF.

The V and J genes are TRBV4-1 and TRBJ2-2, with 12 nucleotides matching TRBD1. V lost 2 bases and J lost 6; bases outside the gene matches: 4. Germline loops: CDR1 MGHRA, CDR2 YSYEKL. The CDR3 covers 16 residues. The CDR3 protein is CASSQTGTGGSGELFF. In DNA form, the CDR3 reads TGCGCCAGCAGCCAAACCGGGACAGGGGGCTCCGGGGAGCTGTTTTTT.

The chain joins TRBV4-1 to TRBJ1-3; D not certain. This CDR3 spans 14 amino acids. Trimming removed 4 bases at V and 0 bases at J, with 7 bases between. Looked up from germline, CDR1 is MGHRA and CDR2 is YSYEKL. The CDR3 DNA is TGCGCCAGCAGCCGACAAGACTCTGGAAACACCATATATTTT. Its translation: CASSRQDSGNTIYF.

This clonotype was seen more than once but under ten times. The CDR3 DNA sequence: TGTGCCAGCACCTCCGGACAGAGCAACTATGGCTACACCTTC. Encoded protein: CASTSGQSNYGYTF. The chain joins TRBV12-3 or TRBV12-4 to TRBJ1-2; TRBD1 might be the D (6 bases). Trimming removed 7 bases from V and 2 bases from J, with 14 bases in between. This CDR3 region has 14 residues.

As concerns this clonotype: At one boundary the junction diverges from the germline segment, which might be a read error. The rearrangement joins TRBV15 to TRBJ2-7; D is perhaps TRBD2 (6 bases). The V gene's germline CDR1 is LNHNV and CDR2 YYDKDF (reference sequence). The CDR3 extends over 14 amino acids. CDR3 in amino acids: CASSFLGLQYEQYF. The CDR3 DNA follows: TGTGCCAGCAGCTTCCTGGGACTGCAATACGAGCAGTACTTC.

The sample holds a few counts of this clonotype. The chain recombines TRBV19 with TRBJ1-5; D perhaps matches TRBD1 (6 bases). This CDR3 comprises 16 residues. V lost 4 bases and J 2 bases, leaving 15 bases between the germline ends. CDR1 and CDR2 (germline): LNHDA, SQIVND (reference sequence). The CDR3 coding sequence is TGTGCCAGTAGTAAAACAGGGAGTCGGGGCAATCAGCCCCAGCATTTT. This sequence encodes CASSKTGSRGNQPQHF.

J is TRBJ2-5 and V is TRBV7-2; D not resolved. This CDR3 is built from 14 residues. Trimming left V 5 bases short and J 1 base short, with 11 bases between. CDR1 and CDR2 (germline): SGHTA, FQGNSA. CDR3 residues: CASSRPQPQETQYF. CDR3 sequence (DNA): TGTGCCAGCAGCAGACCCCAACCCCAAGAGACCCAGTACTTC.

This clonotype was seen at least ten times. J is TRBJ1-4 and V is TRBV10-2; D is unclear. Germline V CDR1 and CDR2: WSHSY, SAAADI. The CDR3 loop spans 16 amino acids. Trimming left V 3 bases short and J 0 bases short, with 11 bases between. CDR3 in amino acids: CASSDHRVATNEKLFF. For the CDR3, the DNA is TGCGCCAGCAGTGACCACCGAGTTGCAACTAATGAAAAACTGTTTTTT.

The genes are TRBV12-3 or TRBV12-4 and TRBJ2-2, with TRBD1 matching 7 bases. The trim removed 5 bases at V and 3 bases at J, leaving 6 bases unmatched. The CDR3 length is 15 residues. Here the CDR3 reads CASSDADRDTGELFF. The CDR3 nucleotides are TGTGCCAGCAGTGACGCTGACAGGGACACCGGGGAGCTGTTTTTT.

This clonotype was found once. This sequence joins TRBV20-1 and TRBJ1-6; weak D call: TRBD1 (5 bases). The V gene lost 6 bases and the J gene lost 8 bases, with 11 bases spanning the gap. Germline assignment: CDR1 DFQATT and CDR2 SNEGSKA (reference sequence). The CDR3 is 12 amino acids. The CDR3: CSADITDSPLHF. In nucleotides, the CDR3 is TGCAGTGCGGACATCACCGATTCACCCCTCCACTTT.

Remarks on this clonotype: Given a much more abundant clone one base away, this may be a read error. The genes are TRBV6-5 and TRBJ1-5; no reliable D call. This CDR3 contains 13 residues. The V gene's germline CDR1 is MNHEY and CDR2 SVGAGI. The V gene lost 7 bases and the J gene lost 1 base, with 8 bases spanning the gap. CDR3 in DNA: TGTGCCAGCATTGGGGTGAGCAATCAGCCCCAGCATTTT. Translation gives CASIGVSNQPQHF.

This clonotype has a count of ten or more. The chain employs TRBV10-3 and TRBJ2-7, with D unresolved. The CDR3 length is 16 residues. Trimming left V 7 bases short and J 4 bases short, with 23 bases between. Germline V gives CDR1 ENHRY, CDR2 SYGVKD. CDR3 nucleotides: TGTGCCATCATGGGCGGCCCGGGCCTCCAACTTTACGAGCAGTACTTC. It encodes CAIMGGPGLQLYEQYF.